This entry lists 5 T cell receptor beta chains sequenced from one sample in a study of T cell responses to AZD1222 COVID-19 vaccine. The repertoire was sequenced with immunoSEQ multiplex PCR; TCRdb's copy has only in-frame clones and lacks some. The sample includes 100,000 to 150,000 clones, 84% of them seen just once. This specimen was peripheral blood, taken 28 days after the second AZD1222 dose. The receptors shown here come from an adult who received the AZD1222 COVID-19 vaccine.

This rearrangement joins TRBV5-1 to TRBJ2-1, with 9 bases lining up with TRBD2. Germline loops: CDR1 SGHRS, CDR2 YFSETQ. Unmatched junction bases numbered 7, after V lost 3 bases and J lost 3 bases. The CDR3 loop spans 16 amino acids. The CDR3 loop reads CASSSYLAGSYNEQFF. CDR3 DNA sequence: TGCGCCAGCAGCTCATATCTAGCGGGGAGCTACAATGAGCAGTTCTTC.

The chain joins TRBV12-5 to TRBJ2-5; 9 bases line up with TRBD2. Germline CDR1 reads LGHNT; CDR2 reads FRNRAP. The CDR3 extends over 15 amino acids. The trim removed 10 bases at V and 4 bases at J, leaving 13 bases unmatched. CDR3: CATSEGSGGLETQYF. The DNA for the CDR3 is TGTGCTACTTCGGAGGGTAGCGGGGGATTAGAGACCCAGTACTTC.

The chain links TRBV28 to TRBJ2-4; the D gene is possibly TRBD2 (6 bases). The CDR3 loop spans 15 amino acids. V was pared by 7 bases and J by 6 bases, with 19 bases between. Germline CDR1 is MDHEN and CDR2 is SYDVKM. The CDR3 is CASTPPGLGGNIQYF. The DNA of the CDR3 is TGTGCCAGCACCCCCCCGGGACTTGGGGGAAACATTCAGTACTTC.

The V and J genes are TRBV9 and TRBJ2-5; tentatively, D is TRBD2 (7 bases). From germline, CDR1 is SGDLS and CDR2 YYNGEE. V was trimmed by 0 bases and J by 5 bases, leaving 14 bases between them. This CDR3 is built from 15 residues. The CDR3 sequence: CASSVAGGKAETQYF. CDR3 sequence (DNA): TGTGCCAGCAGCGTAGCGGGGGGCAAAGCGGAGACCCAGTACTTC.

The genes are TRBV5-1 and TRBJ1-5; 9 positions match TRBD1. Germline-derived CDR1 and CDR2 are SGHRS and YFSETQ. The CDR3 length is 14 residues. J was trimmed by 7 bases and V by 2 bases; bases with no gene match: 4. Here the CDR3 reads CASSFGQGNQPQHF. The CDR3 DNA reads as TGCGCCAGCAGCTTCGGACAGGGGAACCAGCCCCAGCATTTT.